Shown below are 18 T cell receptor beta chains from a single sample sequenced in a study of T cell responses to AZD1222 COVID-19 vaccine. Data came from immunoSEQ multiplex PCR; TCRdb stores just in-frame clones and leaves some out. The data hold over 85,000 clones, with 80% to 95% observed a single time. Source: peripheral blood, taken 28 days after the second AZD1222 dose. The receptors were gathered from an adult who received the AZD1222 COVID-19 vaccine.

The sample holds one count of this clone. The rearrangement uses TRBV6-6 and TRBJ1-4, with 7 bases lining up with TRBD1. The CDR3 is made up of 13 amino acids. The V and J ends lost 5 bases and 8 bases, in that order; junction bases with no gene match: 5. CDR1 is MNHNY and CDR2 is SVGAGI in the germline V gene (reference sequence). CDR3 sequence reads: CASSRGRDEKLFF. CDR3 nucleotide sequence: TGTGCCAGCAGTAGGGGGCGGGACGAAAAACTGTTTTTT.

The CDR3 region is CSAISGYIQYF. CDR3 nucleotide sequence: TGCAGTGCTATCAGTGGTTACATTCAGTACTTC. The V and J genes are TRBV20-1 and TRBJ2-4, with D hard to call. V shed 4 bases and J shed 8 bases, with 9 bases lying between them. Germline CDR1 DFQATT, CDR2 SNEGSKA (reference sequence). CDR3 length: 11 residues.

The rearrangement joins TRBV7-8 to TRBJ1-3; unclear D gene. V lost 2 bases, J lost 4 bases, and 18 bases lay in between. Germline values: CDR1 SGHVS, CDR2 FQNEAQ. CDR3 size: 17 residues. The CDR3 DNA follows: TGTGCCAGCAGCTTAAAGACCCAGAATGGTTTCGGAAACACCATATATTTT. The encoded protein is CASSLKTQNGFGNTIYF.

The chain employs TRBV14 and TRBJ2-3; 7 positions agree with TRBD2. The ends lost 1 base at V and 6 bases at J; junction bases unmatched: 4. Germline CDR1 and CDR2: SGHDN and FVKESK. The CDR3 consists of 14 residues. CDR3 in amino acids: CASSQGLAVDTQYF. The CDR3 region has the DNA TGTGCCAGCAGCCAAGGCCTAGCGGTGGATACGCAGTATTTT.

The chain couples TRBV19 to TRBJ2-4; either TRBD1 or TRBD2 may supply D (6 bases each). This CDR3 has 14 residues. In germline, CDR1 is LNHDA, CDR2 SQIVND (reference sequence). Trimming stripped 5 bases from V and 5 bases from J, with 13 bases between. The CDR3 DNA is TGTGCCAGTAGTCTAGGGGGGCTCCAAAACATTCAGTACTTC. Its translation: CASSLGGLQNIQYF.

The V call is TRBV28, the J call TRBJ2-7; D call uncertain. Germline V gene data show CDR1 as MDHEN and CDR2 as SYDVKM. V was clipped by 3 bases and J by 2 bases, with 11 bases between them. The CDR3 runs 14 residues. CDR3 in DNA: TGTGCCAGCAGTTTGACACAACTAACCTACGAGCAGTACTTC. Its protein product is CASSLTQLTYEQYF.

V is TRBV7-2 and J is TRBJ2-7; 8 nucleotides match TRBD2. Germline CDR1 SGHTA, CDR2 FQGNSA. CDR3 length: 14 residues. The J segment lost 3 bases and the V segment lost 2 bases, leaving 3 bases of the junction unmatched. The CDR3 region is CASSLNGGVYEQYF. The CDR3 nucleotides are TGTGCCAGCAGCTTAAACGGGGGGGTCTACGAGCAGTACTTC.

This clone was observed a few times. This sequence joins TRBV3-1 (or the pseudogene TRBV3-2) and TRBJ1-5, with TRBD1 as a possible D gene (5 bases). The CDR3 consists of 15 residues. Per the germline V gene, CDR1 is LGHDT and CDR2 is YNNKEL (reference sequence). V lost 0 bases and J 8 bases, leaving 14 bases between the germline ends. CDR3 region: CASSQDFLGGEPQHF. CDR3 sequence (DNA): TGTGCCAGCAGCCAAGACTTCCTGGGGGGGGAGCCCCAGCATTTT.

V is TRBV9 and J is TRBJ1-1, with no clear D. Deletions cut 3 bases from V and 6 bases from J, with 18 bases between. The CDR3 loop spans 15 amino acids. Germline V gives CDR1 SGDLS, CDR2 YYNGEE. The CDR3 coding sequence is TGTGCCAGCAGCGAGTGGGCCACATTGGGCGCTGAAGCTTTCTTT. Its protein product is CASSEWATLGAEAFF.

The genes are TRBV6-4 and TRBJ1-1; D not certain. The length of the CDR3 is 12 residues. CDR1 is MRHNA and CDR2 is SNTAGT in the germline V gene. Trimming removed 6 bases at V and 11 bases at J, with 16 bases between. DNA of the CDR3: TGTGCCAGCAGGGGCGCGGGTATGACGGCTTTCTTT. This encodes CASRGAGMTAFF.

CDR3 protein: CASKETGRNQPQHF. As DNA, the CDR3 is TGTGCCAGCAAGGAGACAGGGCGCAATCAGCCCCAGCATTTT. This rearrangement joins TRBV2 to TRBJ1-5; 7 bases line up with TRBD1. V gave up 7 bases and J gave up 2 bases; unmatched junction bases: 5. The CDR3 has 14 amino acids. Per the germline V gene, CDR1 is SNHLY and CDR2 is FYNNEI.

This clone was detected a few times. The gene calls are TRBV2 and TRBJ1-3, with 7 bases identical to TRBD1. This CDR3 contains 15 residues. CDR1 is SNHLY, CDR2 FYNNEI, per germline. J was trimmed by 3 bases and V by 0 bases; bases with no gene match: 2. The CDR3 reads CASSEARGGGNTIYF. CDR3 sequence (DNA): TGTGCCAGCAGTGAAGCCAGGGGGGGTGGAAACACCATATATTTT.

The rearrangement links TRBV6-6 to TRBJ2-2; 11 nucleotides agree with TRBD1. CDR1 MNHNY and CDR2 SVGAGI come from the germline V gene (reference sequence). CDR3 size: 16 residues. Trimming at V came to 2 bases and at J to 6 bases, leaving 5 bases not matched to a gene. The CDR3 protein is CASSYPGTGGSGELFF. CDR3 in DNA: TGTGCCAGCAGTTACCCCGGGACAGGGGGATCCGGGGAGCTGTTTTTT.

The rearrangement joins TRBV4-1 to TRBJ1-1; D is perhaps TRBD1 (5 bases). The CDR3 has 14 amino acids. Trimming left V 0 bases short and J 6 bases short, with 11 bases between. Germline CDR1 is MGHRA and CDR2 is YSYEKL. The CDR3 region is CASSQDPGSSEAFF. The DNA of the CDR3 is TGCGCCAGCAGCCAAGATCCAGGGTCTTCTGAAGCTTTCTTT.

J is TRBJ1-5 and V is TRBV5-8, with 7 bases matching TRBD1. The CDR3 extends over 17 amino acids. J gave up 6 bases and V 4 bases, and 16 bases lay outside the gene matches. Germline CDR1 SGHTS, CDR2 YDEGEE. The CDR3 region is CASSAGQLSIRGQPQHF. The CDR3 coding sequence is TGTGCCAGCAGCGCGGGACAGCTTTCCATAAGGGGTCAGCCCCAGCATTTT.

J is TRBJ2-3 and V is TRBV7-9, with TRBD2 identical over 7 bases. The V gene's germline CDR1 is SEHNR and CDR2 FQNEAQ (reference sequence). The CDR3 loop spans 14 amino acids. Trimming at V came to 5 bases and at J to 0 bases, leaving 2 bases not matched to a gene. CDR3 region: CASSGEGSTDTQYF. In DNA, the CDR3 is TGTGCCAGCAGCGGGGAGGGGAGCACAGATACGCAGTATTTT.

The chain combines TRBV7-9 with TRBJ1-2; D not certain. This CDR3 is 12 amino acids long. Germline CDR1 and CDR2: SEHNR and FQNEAQ (reference sequence). The V end lost 11 bases, the J end lost 2 bases, and 12 bases lay between the germline ends. The CDR3 spells CASVGNNYGYTF. The DNA of the CDR3 is TGTGCCTCCGTAGGGAACAACTATGGCTACACCTTC.

J is TRBJ1-6 and V is TRBV5-6; no reliable D call. Trimming cost V 4 bases and J 0 bases, with 14 bases left between them. Germline CDR1 SGHDT, CDR2 YYEEEE. This CDR3 region has 17 residues. The CDR3 loop is CASSHPLGSSYNSPLHF. The CDR3, as DNA: TGTGCCAGCAGCCACCCCCTCGGCAGCTCCTATAATTCACCCCTCCACTTT.